The next 21 T cell receptor beta chains were all read from a single sample in a study of T cells in localized non-small cell lung cancer. Using immunoSEQ multiplex PCR, the repertoire was profiled, and TCRdb retains in-frame clones only, with some absent. This table holds about 77,000 clones, approximately 90% found once. The sample here was peripheral blood, taken before any cancer treatment. These receptors came from a woman aged 40-69 years with stage I squamous cell lung carcinoma.

The rearrangement joins TRBV30 to TRBJ1-6; 10 nucleotides line up with TRBD1. CDR1 is GTSNPN and CDR2 is SVGIG in the germline V gene (reference sequence). This CDR3 spans 15 amino acids. V dropped 0 bases and J dropped 9; count of bases not matched to a gene: 5. CDR3 nucleotides: TGTGCCTGGAGTGTACGGACAGGGGGAGGTTCACCCCTCCACTTT. This encodes CAWSVRTGGGSPLHF.

This chain connects TRBV5-1 to TRBJ2-7, with TRBD1 identical over 8 bases. J was trimmed by 1 base and V by 0 bases; bases with no gene match: 3. CDR3 length equals 15 residues. CDR1 is SGHRS, CDR2 YFSETQ, per germline. In DNA form, the CDR3 reads TGCGCCAGCAGCTTGGGGGACAGGACATCCTACGAGCAGTACTTC. Encoded protein: CASSLGDRTSYEQYF.

The genes are TRBV5-1 and TRBJ2-2; D is undetermined. This CDR3 comprises 16 residues. The ends were cut back, 0 bases at V and 1 base at J, with 10 bases in the middle. Germline V gene data show CDR1 as SGHRS and CDR2 as YFSETQ. CDR3 DNA: TGCGCCAGCAGCTTGGAGGCTTCCAAGAACACCGGGGAGCTGTTTTTT. Residues: CASSLEASKNTGELFF.

The chain has TRBV19 and TRBJ1-1; D gene unclear. The CDR3 consists of 15 residues. Trimming removed 6 bases from V and 3 bases from J, with 17 bases in between. Germline V gene lookup returns CDR1 LNHDA and CDR2 SQIVND (reference sequence). The CDR3 spells CASRPAGIKDTEAFF. CDR3 DNA: TGTGCCAGTAGACCCGCGGGGATTAAGGACACTGAAGCTTTCTTT.

This clone was seen once. The chain joins TRBV10-3 to TRBJ1-3; the D is unclear. V lost 7 bases and J 0 bases, leaving 19 bases between the germline ends. The V gene's germline CDR1 is ENHRY and CDR2 SYGVKD. This CDR3 spans 17 amino acids. The CDR3 spells CAITAQPVGISGNTIYF. DNA for the CDR3: TGTGCCATCACCGCACAACCGGTCGGGATCTCTGGAAACACCATATATTTT.

As to this clone: A read error is possible here, since a much larger clone lies one base away. The gene calls are TRBV6-1 and TRBJ2-3, with a weak D call TRBD1 (6 bases). Germline V gives CDR1 MNHNS, CDR2 SASEGT. The CDR3 is made up of 16 amino acids. V was shortened by 1 base and J by 1 base, with 12 bases between the two germline ends. The CDR3 protein is CASSEVEGGGTDTQYF. The CDR3 DNA reads TGTGCCAGCAGTGAAGTGGAAGGGGGTGGCACAGATACGCAGTATTTT.

The CDR3 protein is CASSRTGDNEQFF. DNA for the CDR3: TGCGCCAGCAGCCGGACAGGGGACAATGAGCAGTTCTTC. V usage is TRBV5-1 and J usage is TRBJ2-1, with 9 bases matching TRBD1. V trimming: 4 bases; J trimming: 5 bases; junction bases outside the gene matches: 1. Germline CDR1 reads SGHRS; CDR2 reads YFSETQ. This CDR3 region has 13 residues.

This chain connects TRBV5-4 to TRBJ2-7; 7 nucleotides line up with TRBD2. The CDR3 is 16 residues long. V lost 0 bases and J lost 3; bases outside the gene matches: 9. CDR1 and CDR2 from the germline V gene are SGHNT and YYREEE (reference sequence). For the CDR3, the DNA is TGTGCCAGCAGCTTGGTAGACGGGGGGTTCCACTACGAGCAGTACTTC. Protein: CASSLVDGGFHYEQYF.

The chain carries TRBV6-1 and TRBJ1-4; D gene uncertain. CDR1 is MNHNS, CDR2 SASEGT, per germline. The CDR3 extends over 14 amino acids. Trimming took 8 bases from V and 0 from J, leaving 10 bases between them. The CDR3 sequence: CASRRTPTNEKLFF. DNA for the CDR3: TGTGCCAGCCGGCGGACTCCAACTAATGAAAAACTGTTTTTT.

CDR3 sequence (DNA): TGCGCCAGCAGCCAAGACTGGGGGAGAATGGAAAAACTGTTTTTT. Protein product: CASSQDWGRMEKLFF. This chain uses TRBV4-1 with TRBJ1-4, with D possibly matching TRBD1 (5 bases). The CDR3 contains 15 residues. Per germline, CDR1 MGHRA and CDR2 YSYEKL. Trimming cost V 0 bases and J 8 bases, with 13 bases left between them.

V and J are TRBV28 and TRBJ2-7, with a tentative D call TRBD2 (6 bases). The CDR3 consists of 13 residues. V was shortened by 4 bases and J by 2 bases, with 9 bases between the two germline ends. CDR1 and CDR2 from the germline V gene are MDHEN and SYDVKM. The CDR3 spells CASSWGDPYEQYF. The CDR3 DNA follows: TGTGCCAGCAGTTGGGGGGATCCCTACGAGCAGTACTTC.

V is TRBV6-5 and J is TRBJ2-7; tentatively, D is TRBD1 (5 bases). There are 14 residues in the CDR3. Trimming left V 2 bases short and J 3 bases short, with 11 bases between. CDR1 and CDR2 (germline): MNHEY, SVGAGI. The CDR3 loop is CASSYGRAVYEQYF. As DNA, the CDR3 is TGTGCCAGCAGTTACGGCAGGGCAGTCTACGAGCAGTACTTC.

The genes are TRBV7-3 and TRBJ2-1, with D possibly called TRBD1 or TRBD2 (6 bases each). Trimming took 5 bases from V and 7 from J, leaving 15 bases between them. Per germline, CDR1 SGHTA and CDR2 FQGTGA. The CDR3 is made up of 14 amino acids. The CDR3 loop is CASSPGGGWNEQFF. In DNA, the CDR3 is TGTGCCAGCAGCCCCGGGGGCGGTTGGAATGAGCAGTTCTTC.

The chain recombines TRBV6-6 with TRBJ2-2; TRBD1 might be the D (6 bases). There are 15 residues in the CDR3. The V and J ends lost 2 bases and 6 bases respectively, with 13 bases between them. Germline loops: CDR1 MNHNY, CDR2 SVGAGI (reference sequence). The CDR3 sequence is CASSYDRIRAGELFF. In DNA, the CDR3 is TGTGCCAGCAGTTACGACAGGATTCGCGCCGGGGAGCTGTTTTTT.

The DNA for the CDR3 is TGTGCCAGCAGCCCCGGGCTTGACGAGCAGTACTTC. Translating gives CASSPGLDEQYF. The chain joins TRBV7-9 to TRBJ2-7; no clear D gene. The CDR3 covers 12 residues. Germline assignment: CDR1 SEHNR and CDR2 FQNEAQ (reference sequence). V lost 5 bases to trimming and J lost 5 bases, with 10 bases between them.

This clone occurred once. Additional DNA sequences in this sample encode the identical CDR3. This chain connects TRBV5-4 to TRBJ2-3, with 10 bases aligning to TRBD2. This CDR3 has 15 amino acids. Per the germline V gene, CDR1 is SGHNT and CDR2 is YYREEE (reference sequence). J lost 1 base, V lost 2 bases, and 1 base had no gene match. The CDR3 loop reads CASSLAGGGTDTQYF. CDR3 coding DNA: TGTGCCAGCAGCTTAGCGGGGGGGGGCACAGATACGCAGTATTTT.

The chain uses TRBV19 and TRBJ2-6, with D maybe TRBD2 (5 bases). Trimming cost V 3 bases and J 0 bases, with 15 bases left between them. CDR3 length: 18 residues. Germline V lookup: CDR1 LNHDA, CDR2 SQIVND (reference sequence). CDR3 region: CASSIGEALISGANVLTF. CDR3 nucleotide sequence: TGTGCCAGTAGTATCGGGGAAGCTTTAATCTCTGGGGCCAACGTCCTGACTTTC.

The V gene is TRBV10-2, the J gene TRBJ1-4, with D possibly TRBD1 on 5 matching bases. The length of the CDR3 is 16 residues. The germline V gene has CDR1 WSHSY and CDR2 SAAADI. Trimming removed 5 bases at V and 5 bases at J, with 18 bases between. CDR3 sequence (DNA): TGCGCCAGCAGTCAACCGGGGGGGGAGTTAAATGAAAAACTGTTTTTT. Protein: CASSQPGGELNEKLFF.

The chain is built from TRBV5-1 and TRBJ2-3, with D possibly being TRBD2 (5 bases). Germline CDR1 and CDR2: SGHRS and YFSETQ. Trimming took 2 bases from V and 0 from J, leaving 10 bases between them. CDR3 size: 15 residues. As DNA, the CDR3 is TGCGCCAGCAGCTTCGGAGGCCAAAGCACAGATACGCAGTATTTT. Residues: CASSFGGQSTDTQYF.

The V and J genes are TRBV30 and TRBJ1-3; D remains unclear. Trimming took 0 bases from V and 0 from J, leaving 12 bases between them. The germline V gene has CDR1 GTSNPN and CDR2 SVGIG (reference sequence). The length of the CDR3 is 16 residues. CDR3 region: CAWSVRHRTSGNTIYF. CDR3 nucleotides: TGTGCCTGGAGTGTACGCCACCGAACCTCTGGAAACACCATATATTTT.

V usage is TRBV19 and J usage is TRBJ1-5; 8 bases are shared with TRBD1. The V gene's germline CDR1 is LNHDA and CDR2 SQIVND (reference sequence). Losses at the gene ends were 2 bases for V and 0 bases for J; bases not matched to a gene: 6. This CDR3 comprises 17 residues. CDR3 sequence: CASSIRDRPNSNQPQHF. The CDR3 DNA sequence: TGTGCCAGTAGTATAAGGGACAGGCCAAATAGCAATCAGCCCCAGCATTTT.